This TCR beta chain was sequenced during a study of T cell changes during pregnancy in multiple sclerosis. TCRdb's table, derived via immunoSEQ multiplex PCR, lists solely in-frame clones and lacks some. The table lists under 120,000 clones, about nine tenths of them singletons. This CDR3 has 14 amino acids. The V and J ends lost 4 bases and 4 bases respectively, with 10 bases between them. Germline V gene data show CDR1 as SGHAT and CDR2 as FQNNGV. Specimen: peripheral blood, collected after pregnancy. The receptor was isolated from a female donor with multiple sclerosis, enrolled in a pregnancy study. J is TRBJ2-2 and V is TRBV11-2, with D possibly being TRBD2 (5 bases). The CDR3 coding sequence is TGTGCCAGCAGCTCCCCCCGGGGCACCGGGGAGCTGTTTTTT. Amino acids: CASSSPRGTGELFF.